The following is a T cell receptor (beta chain) sequence with its context. Every participating donor contributed 7.5 to 10 milliliters of peripheral blood through a draw. Extraction yielded at least 5 micrograms of total RNA per sample. The data were taken from a study of blood T cells in healthy people across ages. This CDR3 has 17 residues. The V gene lost 4 bases and the J gene lost 11 bases, with 29 bases spanning the gap. A second PCR, run for 7 to 11 cycles, used a sample-barcoded 5' primer plus a J-beta primer mix. A template-switch adaptor with 12 random nucleotides tagged each cDNA molecule. TCRdb fed the 5' RACE reads into MiXCR, producing one record per CDR3 protein. The repertoire has about 1.1 million distinct CDR3 sequences, roughly two fifths of them found once; the top ten carry over 10%.

The specimen was blood. The receptor was isolated from a man aged 18 to 35 in good health. The J gene is TRBJ2-5, the V gene TRBV12-3 or TRBV12-4; possibly TRBD1 for D (5 bases). This CDR3 is CASSSFLGRAVSNEQYF. The DNA of the CDR3 is TGTGCCAGCAGTTCTTTTCTGGGCAGGGCCGTATCCAATGAGCAGTACTTC.